Described below is a single TCR beta chain sequence and its context. Its antigen is currently unknown. The repertoire was sequenced with immunoSEQ multiplex PCR; TCRdb's copy has only in-frame clones and lacks some. The profile shows some 76,000 clones, roughly 84% of them singletons. The record originates from a study of graft-versus-host responses after intestinal transplantation. Trimming cost V 6 bases and J 2 bases, with 22 bases left between them. The CDR3 spans 17 residues. The germline CDR1 and CDR2 sequences are MDHEN and SYDVKM. The V and J genes are TRBV28 and TRBJ1-1; D remains unclear. The specimen was unstimulated CD8+ T cells sorted from spleen or lymph node cells, collected before transplant. This clonotype was sampled from a human donor who was the organ donor for an intestinal transplant. Here the CDR3 reads CASSHTLEGQPNTEAFF. Here the CDR3 DNA reads TGTGCCAGCAGCCACACCCTGGAGGGCCAGCCCAACACTGAAGCTTTCTTT.